One and the same sample provided the 10 T cell receptor beta chains below, sequenced in a study of shared clonotypes between healthy human individuals. The protocol was immunoSEQ multiplex PCR, while the TCRdb copy is restricted to in-frame clones and leaves out a portion. The data hold fewer than 700,000 clones, with roughly 79% observed a single time. The specimen was PBMCs. The receptors shown here come from a woman aged 35 to 49 in good health. Some clones in this sample may be carry-over from other donors' samples.

This sequence joins TRBV2 and TRBJ2-2, with 9 nucleotides matching TRBD2. Germline CDR1 reads SNHLY; CDR2 reads FYNNEI. Trimming at V came to 8 bases and at J to 7 bases, leaving 8 bases not matched to a gene. This CDR3 spans 14 amino acids. CDR3 loop: CASGREGHGGELFF. As DNA, the CDR3 is TGTGCCAGCGGGCGGGAGGGCCACGGCGGGGAGCTGTTTTTT.

The rearrangement joins TRBV30 to TRBJ2-5; tentatively, D is TRBD2 (5 bases). Per the germline V gene, CDR1 is GTSNPN and CDR2 is SVGIG (reference sequence). Trimming took off 4 bases at V and 4 bases at J, with 16 bases between the two ends. This CDR3 is 14 amino acids long. The CDR3: CAWNRRRAGETQYF. CDR3 DNA: TGTGCCTGGAATCGAAGGCGGGCGGGAGAGACCCAGTACTTC.

The V gene is TRBV5-1, the J gene TRBJ2-3; maybe TRBD1 (6 bases). The V and J ends lost 0 bases and 3 bases respectively, with 11 bases between them. This CDR3 comprises 15 residues. Germline loops: CDR1 SGHRS, CDR2 YFSETQ. The CDR3 reads CASSLDGGTTDTQYF. CDR3 sequence (DNA): TGCGCCAGCAGCTTGGATGGGGGCACAACAGATACGCAGTATTTT.

The chain couples TRBV29-1 to TRBJ2-1; D is perhaps TRBD1 (6 bases). The CDR3 totals 13 residues. CDR1 is SQVTM, CDR2 ANQGSEA, per germline. Trimming took 8 bases from V and 8 from J, leaving 19 bases between them. The CDR3 region is CSSGMGAGYEQFF. Here the CDR3 DNA reads TGCAGCTCAGGGATGGGGGCGGGCTATGAGCAGTTCTTC.

The chain joins TRBV2 to TRBJ1-4; D is ambiguous. CDR3 length: 12 amino acids. Trimming removed 6 bases at V and 8 bases at J, with 10 bases between. Germline V gene lookup returns CDR1 SNHLY and CDR2 FYNNEI. CDR3: CASSTVGEKLFF. CDR3 nucleotide sequence: TGTGCCAGCAGCACCGTGGGGGAAAAACTGTTTTTT.

The chain recombines TRBV5-1 with TRBJ2-5; D may be TRBD1 or TRBD2 (5 bases each). Germline values: CDR1 SGHRS, CDR2 YFSETQ. The CDR3 runs 14 residues. Trimming stripped 4 bases from V and 3 bases from J, with 13 bases between. The CDR3 reads CASSQGGGEETQYF. For the CDR3, the DNA is TGCGCCAGCAGCCAGGGTGGGGGTGAAGAGACCCAGTACTTC. Combining the CDR3 with reference TRBV5-1 and TRBJ2-5 gives the whole variable domain KAGVTQTPRYLIKTRGQQVTLSCSPISGHRSVSWYQQTPGQGLQFLFEYFSETQRNKGNFPGRFSGRQFSNSRSEMNVSTLELGDSALYLCASSQGGGEETQYFGPGTRLLVL.

V gene TRBV28 combines with J gene TRBJ2-2; possibly TRBD1 for D (6 bases). This CDR3 has 14 residues. V dropped 5 bases and J dropped 1 base, with 8 bases sitting between them. Germline lookup yields CDR1 MDHEN and CDR2 SYDVKM. The CDR3 coding sequence is TGTGCCAGCAGTCAGGGACAGAACACCGGGGAGCTGTTTTTT. Amino acids: CASSQGQNTGELFF.

The rearrangement joins TRBV7-3 to TRBJ2-1; 8 nucleotides agree with TRBD2. Per the germline V gene, CDR1 is SGHTA and CDR2 is FQGTGA. The CDR3 length is 14 residues. V was pared by 5 bases and J by 6 bases, with 6 bases of the junction left unmatched. CDR3 nucleotides: TGTGCCAGCAGCATGTTGGCGGGAGGCAATGAGCAGTTCTTC. Protein product: CASSMLAGGNEQFF.

The chain combines TRBV5-1 with TRBJ2-7; D is uncertain. CDR1 SGHRS and CDR2 YFSETQ come from the germline V gene. The CDR3 length is 12 residues. The V and J ends lost 0 bases and 3 bases respectively, with 4 bases between them. CDR3 sequence: CASSLGDYEQYF. The CDR3 nucleotides are TGCGCCAGCAGCTTGGGAGACTACGAGCAGTACTTC.

Relative to its sample, this clone is medium-sized (0.01 to 0.1%). Other DNA sequences in the same sample also yield this CDR3. The V and J genes are TRBV30 and TRBJ2-1; D could derive from TRBD1 or TRBD2 (6 bases each). The CDR3 covers 13 residues. Germline V gene data show CDR1 as GTSNPN and CDR2 as SVGIG (reference sequence). Trimming removed 3 bases at V and 7 bases at J, with 13 bases between. The CDR3 DNA is TGTGCCTGGAGAACAGGGAGGTTGAATGAGCAGTTCTTC. Amino acids: CAWRTGRLNEQFF.